These 27 T cell receptor beta chains originate from one sample sequenced in a study of T cells in tuberculosis. Some clones are missing from TCRdb's copy, which holds only in-frame ones; the method was immunoSEQ multiplex PCR. Here the sample spans about 22,000 clones, over 75% being singletons. Noted time point: new active TB diagnosis, blood taken before or within 7 days of starting treatment. The sequencing here drew on PBMCs, taken at tuberculosis diagnosis. The receptors stem from an adult with tuberculosis.

This clone was seen once. V and J are TRBV4-1 and TRBJ2-7; TRBD1 agrees at 8 bases. The CDR3 runs 14 residues. The germline V gene encodes CDR1 MGHRA and CDR2 YSYEKL. Unmatched junction bases numbered 6, after V lost 4 bases and J lost 4 bases. The CDR3 spells CASSPTTGGYEQYF. The DNA for the CDR3 is TGCGCCAGCAGCCCAACTACAGGGGGTTACGAGCAGTACTTC.

The rearrangement joins TRBV28 to TRBJ2-1; D may be TRBD2 (5 bases). V was cut by 1 base and J by 0 bases, with 7 bases left in between. Germline CDR1 and CDR2: MDHEN and SYDVKM. The CDR3 runs to 15 residues. The DNA of the CDR3 is TGTGCCAGCAGTTTATTAGGGAGCTCCTACAATGAGCAGTTCTTC. Translated, it gives CASSLLGSSYNEQFF.

This clone was seen only a few times. The rearrangement uses TRBV4-3 and TRBJ2-7, with 10 positions matching TRBD1. Losses at the gene ends were 3 bases for V and 3 bases for J; bases not matched to a gene: 8. The germline CDR1 and CDR2 sequences are LGHNA and YSLEER. The CDR3 has 16 amino acids. Here the CDR3 DNA reads TGCGCCAGCAGCCAGGGATCCGGGACAGGGGTCTACGAGCAGTACTTC. It specifies CASSQGSGTGVYEQYF.

This rearrangement joins TRBV4-3 to TRBJ2-7; TRBD2 matches 9 bases. Trimming removed 0 bases from V and 0 bases from J; junction bases left unmatched: 3. CDR1 is LGHNA and CDR2 is YSLEER in the germline V gene. CDR3 length equals 16 residues. The CDR3 DNA is TGCGCCAGCAGCCAAGACCTAGCGGGGAGCTCCTACGAGCAGTACTTC. It is translated as CASSQDLAGSSYEQYF.

The chain employs TRBV27 and TRBJ1-2; D perhaps matches TRBD1 (6 bases). Trimming removed 4 bases from V and 6 bases from J, with 12 bases in between. This CDR3 has 13 residues. The germline V gene encodes CDR1 MNHEY and CDR2 SMNVEV (reference sequence). CDR3 loop: CASSSTGTHGYTF. The DNA for the CDR3 is TGTGCCAGCAGTTCTACAGGGACCCATGGCTACACCTTC.

The chain links TRBV5-1 to TRBJ2-2, with a tentative D call TRBD2 (6 bases). Trimming removed 0 bases at V and 0 bases at J, with 9 bases between. The CDR3 contains 16 residues. Germline assignment: CDR1 SGHRS and CDR2 YFSETQ. The CDR3: CASSLEGTSNTGELFF. DNA for the CDR3: TGCGCCAGCAGCTTGGAGGGGACTTCGAACACCGGGGAGCTGTTTTTT.

The chain joins TRBV28 to TRBJ1-5, with D possibly TRBD1 on 5 matching bases. The CDR3 has 14 residues. Germline assignment: CDR1 MDHEN and CDR2 SYDVKM. Trimming stripped 3 bases from V and 3 bases from J, with 9 bases between. The CDR3 here is CASSFQGFNQPQHF. CDR3 nucleotides: TGTGCCAGCAGTTTCCAGGGATTCAATCAGCCCCAGCATTTT.

The chain links TRBV10-2 to TRBJ2-1; no definite D call. The germline gives CDR1 WSHSY, CDR2 SAAADI. Deletions cut 4 bases from V and 0 bases from J, with 10 bases between. The CDR3 totals 15 residues. The CDR3, as DNA: TGCGCCAGCAGTGCGGGTAGTGCCTCCTACAATGAGCAGTTCTTC. This sequence encodes CASSAGSASYNEQFF.

This chain joins TRBV7-9 and TRBJ2-5, with TRBD2 matching 12 bases. Trimming cost V 10 bases and J 4 bases; bases outside gene matches: 13. The CDR3 loop spans 16 amino acids. Germline values: CDR1 SEHNR, CDR2 FQNEAQ (reference sequence). CDR3 loop: CAILTLVTSGRETQYF. CDR3 sequence (DNA): TGTGCCATCCTAACCCTTGTGACTAGCGGGAGAGAGACCCAGTACTTC.

This clone was observed a few times. The chain employs TRBV30 and TRBJ2-5, with TRBD1 identical over 7 bases. V was pared by 1 base and J by 4 bases, with 3 bases of the junction left unmatched. The CDR3 loop spans 13 amino acids. Germline assignment: CDR1 GTSNPN and CDR2 SVGIG (reference sequence). The CDR3 protein is CAWSGTGGETQYF. The CDR3 nucleotides are TGTGCCTGGAGTGGGACAGGTGGAGAGACCCAGTACTTC.

The V gene is TRBV5-1, the J gene TRBJ2-1, with TRBD2 matching over 8 bases. This CDR3 has 16 amino acids. V gave up 4 bases and J gave up 2 bases; unmatched junction bases: 8. In germline, CDR1 is SGHRS, CDR2 YFSETQ. The chain's CDR3 is CASSVEAGEPYNEQFF. DNA of the CDR3: TGCGCCAGCAGCGTAGAAGCGGGGGAACCCTACAATGAGCAGTTCTTC.

This rearrangement joins TRBV28 to TRBJ1-2; D not resolved. From germline, CDR1 is MDHEN and CDR2 SYDVKM. The CDR3 covers 15 residues. Trimming took 0 bases from V and 0 from J, leaving 8 bases between them. CDR3 nucleotides: TGTGCCAGCAGTTTATGGGCCAGTACTAACTATGGCTACACCTTC. Translating it yields CASSLWASTNYGYTF.

The rearrangement joins TRBV7-6 to TRBJ2-7; TRBD2 matches 7 bases. V shed 5 bases, J shed 1 base, and the junction held 11 bases outside the gene matches. The germline CDR1 and CDR2 sequences are SGHVS and FNYEAQ. CDR3 length equals 16 residues. The CDR3 here is CASSEPPTGGSYEQYF. DNA for the CDR3: TGTGCCAGCAGCGAACCCCCGACGGGGGGATCCTACGAGCAGTACTTC.

The rearrangement joins TRBV28 to TRBJ1-2, with D unresolved. The CDR3 spans 13 residues. Germline lookup yields CDR1 MDHEN and CDR2 SYDVKM. Trimming removed 7 bases from V and 4 bases from J, with 13 bases in between. CDR3 in DNA: TGTGCCAGCACCCCATCGGGTGGCTATGGCTACACCTTC. Its translation: CASTPSGGYGYTF.

On this clone itself: The same CDR3 arises from other DNA sequences in this sample as well. The rearrangement links TRBV5-1 to TRBJ2-2; 7 nucleotides match TRBD1. This CDR3 has 15 amino acids. V lost 2 bases and J lost 4; bases outside the gene matches: 5. Germline-derived CDR1 and CDR2 are SGHRS and YFSETQ. The CDR3 spells CASSFRDRGTGELFF. The CDR3 region has the DNA TGCGCCAGCAGCTTCCGGGACAGAGGCACCGGGGAGCTGTTTTTT.

The V call is TRBV6-1, the J call TRBJ1-3; tentatively, D is TRBD1 (6 bases). The CDR3 extends over 14 amino acids. Germline V gives CDR1 MNHNS, CDR2 SASEGT. V shed 4 bases and J shed 3 bases, with 10 bases lying between them. In DNA, the CDR3 is TGTGCCAGCAGTGCATCAGGGGTTGGAAACACCATATATTTT. This sequence encodes CASSASGVGNTIYF.

The chain links TRBV19 to TRBJ2-3, with TRBD1 matching over 7 bases. CDR1 is LNHDA and CDR2 is SQIVND in the germline V gene (reference sequence). The junction had 7 bases not matched to a gene; V was cut back by 4 bases and J by 3 bases. The CDR3 covers 15 residues. The CDR3 reads CASSRRTGETDTQYF. The CDR3 region has the DNA TGTGCCAGTAGTAGGAGGACAGGAGAGACAGATACGCAGTATTTT.

This chain uses TRBV28 with TRBJ1-1; tentative D call: TRBD1 (5 bases). V was trimmed by 2 bases and J by 4 bases, leaving 5 bases between them. Germline V gives CDR1 MDHEN, CDR2 SYDVKM. This CDR3 contains 12 residues. CDR3: CASSLQGTEAFF. In DNA form, the CDR3 reads TGTGCCAGCAGTTTACAGGGCACTGAAGCTTTCTTT.

This clone was recorded once. The rearrangement joins TRBV30 to TRBJ1-1, with D perhaps TRBD1 (5 bases). The CDR3 consists of 13 residues. Germline assignment: CDR1 GTSNPN and CDR2 SVGIG (reference sequence). V was shortened by 3 bases and J by 3 bases, with 11 bases between the two germline ends. The CDR3 DNA reads TGTGCCTGGAGGTTGGGAGGGGACACTGAAGCTTTCTTT. It codes for CAWRLGGDTEAFF.

This chain connects TRBV7-9 to TRBJ2-7; the D is unclear. V lost 5 bases and J 5 bases, leaving 7 bases between the germline ends. CDR3 length equals 11 residues. Germline V lookup: CDR1 SEHNR, CDR2 FQNEAQ (reference sequence). The CDR3 region has the DNA TGTGCCAGCAGCCCCCGGGACGAGCAGTACTTC. Its protein product is CASSPRDEQYF.

This sequence joins TRBV2 and TRBJ2-7, with TRBD1 matching over 9 bases. The CDR3 totals 14 residues. In germline, CDR1 is SNHLY, CDR2 FYNNEI. Unmatched junction bases numbered 6, after V lost 6 bases and J lost 3 bases. The CDR3 DNA reads TGTGCCAGCAGCAAGGACAGGGGTAGCTACGAGCAGTACTTC. This encodes CASSKDRGSYEQYF.

The genes are TRBV10-1 and TRBJ2-2, with D unclear. Germline V gene sequence: CDR1 WNHNN, CDR2 SYGVQD (reference sequence). The CDR3 runs to 15 residues. Trimming left V 8 bases short and J 3 bases short, with 16 bases between. This CDR3 is CASLIIERYTGELFF. The CDR3 region has the DNA TGCGCCAGCCTCATCATCGAGAGATACACCGGGGAGCTGTTTTTT.

The J gene is TRBJ1-1, the V gene TRBV4-1, with 7 bases identical to TRBD1. The CDR3 totals 14 residues. The ends lost 4 bases at V and 1 base at J; junction bases unmatched: 3. CDR1 is MGHRA, CDR2 YSYEKL, per germline. The CDR3 sequence is CASSLGTANTEAFF. DNA of the CDR3: TGCGCCAGCAGCCTTGGGACAGCGAACACTGAAGCTTTCTTT.

The J gene is TRBJ2-2, the V gene TRBV25-1; D call uncertain. CDR1 and CDR2 (germline): MGHDK, SYGVNS. The CDR3 length is 14 residues. The V end lost 3 bases, the J end lost 9 bases, and 14 bases lay between the germline ends. CDR3 residues: CASSEGPWARELFF. The CDR3 DNA reads as TGTGCCAGCAGTGAGGGCCCATGGGCCCGGGAGCTGTTTTTT.

This chain links TRBV19 with TRBJ2-7; D is possibly TRBD1 (5 bases). The length of the CDR3 is 15 residues. CDR1 is LNHDA, CDR2 SQIVND, per germline (reference sequence). The V end was cut by 3 bases, the J end by 6 bases, with 18 bases between. CDR3 amino acids: CASSIGAEAFFEQYF. DNA for the CDR3: TGTGCCAGTAGTATTGGGGCAGAGGCCTTTTTCGAGCAGTACTTC.

This rearrangement joins TRBV4-3 to TRBJ2-1, with 11 bases matching TRBD1. The V segment lost 0 bases and the J segment 4 bases; nucleotides outside the gene matches: 2. Germline CDR1 LGHNA, CDR2 YSLEER. This CDR3 spans 16 amino acids. In DNA, the CDR3 is TGCGCCAGCAGCCAAGATGGGACAGGGGGGTACAATGAGCAGTTCTTC. The encoded protein is CASSQDGTGGYNEQFF.

The V gene is TRBV19, the J gene TRBJ2-2, with 7 bases aligning to TRBD1. The CDR3 totals 15 residues. J gave up 3 bases and V 4 bases, and 5 bases lay outside the gene matches. The germline gives CDR1 LNHDA, CDR2 SQIVND (reference sequence). The CDR3, as DNA: TGTGCCAGTAGTAATGGGGACAGCTACACCGGGGAGCTGTTTTTT. Translated, it gives CASSNGDSYTGELFF.